Included here is one T cell receptor beta chain sequence, with context. The sample holds one count of this clone. Its specific antigen is unknown. Within one base of it there is no much larger clone, and no base qualities were kept. The data stem from a study of T cell clonotyping in hematopoietic cell transplantation (dated by TCRdb to the early 2020s). For the study in its entirety: Pretransplant samples from recipients were collected after cytoreduction. Patients were recruited between 2015 and early 2017 and followed until September 2020 or death. A total of under 150 blood samples were gathered in the study from roughly 37 consecutive transplant recipients along with their related donors. Study-wide conclusions, independent of this receptor: A decrease in recipient TCR diversity was observed after transplant, and a progressive increase in pathologically expanded clonotypes was seen from day 30 to day 180. Broader TCR repertoire diversity after transplant was predicted by Inverse Simpson Index values from donors and from recipients before transplant. Only a small fraction of recipient repertoires overlapped donor repertoires, with over 95% appearing de novo at the given depth. The sample size was limited and the cells went unsorted, which meant the CD4 and CD8 repertoire contributions could not be told apart.

V is shortened by 5 bases, J by 1 base, and the region joining them spans 11 bases. As encoded in the germline V gene, CDR1 is SGHTA while CDR2 is FQGNSA. There are 14 amino acids in the CDR3, from cysteine to phenylalanine inclusive. Kept here is only the CDR3 DNA, which spans 42 bases and is read in frame from base 1. The immunoSEQ assay, a bias-controlled multiplex PCR with V- and J-specific primers, was used to amplify TCR beta CDR3 regions from genomic DNA. In a second PCR step, the CDR3 amplicons were tagged with a proprietary barcode plus Illumina adapter sequences. An Illumina MiSeq instrument was used for sequencing of the CDR3 libraries. Per the authors' processing: Export and quality control were done with immunoSEQ Analyzer 3.0, while downstream analyses used R Bioconductor and Immunarch. Repertoire metrics were calculated using only productive rearrangements within the normalized downsampled data set. In the normalized cohort, a clonotype counted as pathologically expanded if the clonotype was larger than 5 templates. Repertoire diversity was measured with the Inverse Simpson Index. The non-normalized data set was used for CMV-specificity analyses so that all clonotypes could be captured. Here the immuneACCESS table is served through TCRdb, limited to in-frame sequences with V and J called. Missing clones are a known gap in these copies; in checked studies unresolved V genes cover under half, and the rest lacks a known reason. That table supplies the V and J calls and clone size; D and trimming were determined from the DNA. Within this sample are about 45,000 clones, with roughly 85% of them counted one time only. The ten most abundant clones make up around 5.3% of the sample.

The label giving this sample's time point can be read as: recipient sample about 28 days before transplant, after cytoreduction. Blood samples were obtained from recipients approximately 28 days before transplant and at days 30, 100 and 180 after transplant. Using Nuclei Lysis Solution, genomic DNA was extracted from unfractionated peripheral blood mononuclear cells that were either fresh or cryopreserved. The sequence joins TRBV7-2 to TRBJ1-1, with the D gene uncertain. The clonotype originates from a man aged 60 to 69 with myelodysplastic syndrome. Some clones in this sample may be carry-over from other donors' samples. This material consisted of peripheral blood mononuclear cells, taken before stem cell transplant. For the CDR3, the sequence is CASSERSGNTEAFF. The DNA sequence is TGTGCCAGCAGCGAAAGAAGCGGGAACACTGAAGCTTTCTTT.